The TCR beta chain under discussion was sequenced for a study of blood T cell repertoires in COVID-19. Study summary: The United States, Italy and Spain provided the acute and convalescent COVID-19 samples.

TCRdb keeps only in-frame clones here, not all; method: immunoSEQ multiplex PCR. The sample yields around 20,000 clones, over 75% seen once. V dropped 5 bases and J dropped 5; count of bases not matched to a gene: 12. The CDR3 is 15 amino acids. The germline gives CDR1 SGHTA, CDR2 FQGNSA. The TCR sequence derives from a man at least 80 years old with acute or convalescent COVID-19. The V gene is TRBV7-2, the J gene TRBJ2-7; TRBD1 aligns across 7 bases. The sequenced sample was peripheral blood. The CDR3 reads CASSRSQGVRDEQYF. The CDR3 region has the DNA TGTGCCAGCAGCCGCAGCCAGGGGGTTCGGGACGAGCAGTACTTC.